Sequencing of this T cell receptor beta chain was carried out in a study of T cell repertoires and Cas9 in healthy adults. Across the whole study: SpCas9-reactive CD4 and CD8 T cells were characterized for potency, cytotoxicity and lineage. Study observations and caveats: SpCas9-reactive effector T cells were reportedly restrained in vitro by SpCas9-reactive regulatory T cells.

CDR3 length: 17 amino acids. The ends lost 1 base at V and 0 bases at J; junction bases unmatched: 5. CDR1 is LGHNT, CDR2 FRNRAP, per germline. Only in-frame clones appear in the TCRdb table, and some are missing; sequencing was by immunoSEQ multiplex PCR. The table lists approximately 16,000 clones, around 90% of them singletons. Notes on this clone: Its antigen remains unknown.

The rearrangement links TRBV12-5 to TRBJ1-5; 8 nucleotides match TRBD1. This sequence was found in a human donor in good health. The sequenced sample consisted of Tregs (CD4+, CD25+, CD127-, CD137-, CD154-) from PBMCs; culture status not recorded. The CDR3 reads CASGLEGQANSNQPQHF. In nucleotides, the CDR3 is TGTGCTAGTGGTTTGGAGGGACAGGCTAATAGCAATCAGCCCCAGCATTTT. Drawing the rest from reference TRBV12-5 and TRBJ1-5, the complete variable domain is DARVTQTPRHKVTEMGQEVTMRCQPILGHNTVFWYRQTMMQGLELLAYFRNRAPLDDSGMPKDRFSAEMPDATLATLKIQPSEPRDSAVYFCASGLEGQANSNQPQHFGDGTRLSIL.